A selection of T cell receptor beta chains follows, all from one sample in a study of identical twins. TCRdb ran MiXCR on the 5' RACE reads and lists one entry per CDR3 protein. Among 1.5 million to 2 million distinct CDR3 sequences listed, 25% to 35% were seen once. Sample: cord blood. These receptors were taken from a newborn girl in good health. Both conserved end residues are part of each CDR3. The order of the fields is J gene, V gene, CDR3 protein.

TRBJ2-5 | TRBV3-1 | CASSHYERGRIQETQYF
TRBJ1-4 | TRBV12-3/TRBV12-4 | CASSPFHRTGRHEKLFF
TRBJ2-7 | TRBV20-1 | CSARASRGYWQYF
TRBJ2-1 | TRBV5-8 | CASSLFKGDEQFF
TRBJ2-7 | TRBV27 | CASSFLLGQYF
TRBJ2-1 | TRBV27 | CASSLYFRDGEQFF
TRBJ2-3 | TRBV9 | CASSVVATGPSTDTQYF
TRBJ1-2 | TRBV7-2 | CASARRQGNYGYTF
TRBJ2-1 | TRBV5-1 | CASSLGNEPFF
TRBJ1-1 | TRBV6-4 | CASSVTAKGYIGAFF
TRBJ2-6 | TRBV6-6 | CASSYSSQGGANVLTF
TRBJ2-5 | TRBV12-3/TRBV12-4 | CASRSTWAQETQYF
TRBJ2-3 | TRBV10-3 | CAISEPVSGYEPADTQYF
TRBJ2-7 | TRBV20-1 | CSAGDTKHYEQYF
TRBJ1-1 | TRBV24-1 | CATRGDRDRGQNTEAFF
TRBJ2-3 | TRBV24-1 | CATSDPGLASSTDTQYF
TRBJ1-2 | TRBV20-1 | CSARLRDRGYYGYTF
TRBJ2-3 | TRBV4-1 | CASRGSGGSNTDTQYF
TRBJ1-1 | TRBV28 | CASSLPGHLNTEAFF
TRBJ2-1 | TRBV20-1 | CSLGLRGKGNEQFF
TRBJ1-4 | TRBV27 | CASSLFAGEKLFF
TRBJ1-5 | TRBV4-2 | CASSQDPGDLISSNRPQHF
TRBJ2-2 | TRBV6-5 | CASREKGGTGELFF
TRBJ1-3 | TRBV5-5 | CASSARLGSTIYF
TRBJ2-1 | TRBV20-1 | CSGQGELVHEQFF
TRBJ2-7 | TRBV5-1 | CASSLAKLAGTSYEQYF
TRBJ1-6 | TRBV11-2 | CASSLRQALSSPLHF
TRBJ1-5 | TRBV12-3/TRBV12-4 | CASSLLWGNQPQHF
TRBJ2-1 | TRBV29-1 | CSVEDRDSSYNEQFF
TRBJ2-7 | TRBV5-1 | CASSLGHREGNEQYF
- | TRBV12-5 | CASGSGGPYNEQYF
TRBJ1-6 | TRBV6-6 | CASRYSVNSPLHF
TRBJ1-1 | TRBV6-5 | CASSYGGFDTEAFF
- | TRBV6-5 | CASSYGVGSGEQYF
TRBJ1-2 | TRBV6-8 | CASSHGGSNYGYTF
TRBJ2-1 | TRBV6-2/TRBV6-3 | CASREPLGGDMAEFF
TRBJ2-7 | TRBV20-1 | CSARDMSGYERYF
- | TRBV5-1 | CASSLGQWGSYEQYF